This T cell receptor beta chain originates from a study of blood T cells in healthy people across ages. CDR1 and CDR2 from the germline V gene are DFQATT and SNEGSKA (reference sequence). The junction had 15 bases not matched to a gene; V was cut back by 2 bases and J by 0 bases. The CDR3 runs 19 residues. Study-wide points: Naive T cell percentage strongly correlated with TCR beta diversity.

Using a J-beta primer mix together with a sample-barcoded 5' primer, a second PCR was run for roughly 6 to 12 cycles. The template-switch adaptor, which had 12 random nucleotides, put a tag on each cDNA molecule. In TCRdb, the 5' RACE reads were re-called with MiXCR into one record per CDR3 protein. In the table there are 850,000 to 1,100,000 distinct CDR3 sequences, 35% to 40% of which are singletons. This clonotype was seen a few times. Its antigen is still unknown. The material sequenced was blood. The gene calls are TRBV20-1 and TRBJ1-5, with TRBD1 identical over 8 bases. The receptor comes from a young man in good health. The CDR3 DNA reads as TGCAGTGCTAGATTTGTCGGACAGGGCCCCATGAATAGCAATCAGCCCCAGCATTTT. It codes for CSARFVGQGPMNSNQPQHF.